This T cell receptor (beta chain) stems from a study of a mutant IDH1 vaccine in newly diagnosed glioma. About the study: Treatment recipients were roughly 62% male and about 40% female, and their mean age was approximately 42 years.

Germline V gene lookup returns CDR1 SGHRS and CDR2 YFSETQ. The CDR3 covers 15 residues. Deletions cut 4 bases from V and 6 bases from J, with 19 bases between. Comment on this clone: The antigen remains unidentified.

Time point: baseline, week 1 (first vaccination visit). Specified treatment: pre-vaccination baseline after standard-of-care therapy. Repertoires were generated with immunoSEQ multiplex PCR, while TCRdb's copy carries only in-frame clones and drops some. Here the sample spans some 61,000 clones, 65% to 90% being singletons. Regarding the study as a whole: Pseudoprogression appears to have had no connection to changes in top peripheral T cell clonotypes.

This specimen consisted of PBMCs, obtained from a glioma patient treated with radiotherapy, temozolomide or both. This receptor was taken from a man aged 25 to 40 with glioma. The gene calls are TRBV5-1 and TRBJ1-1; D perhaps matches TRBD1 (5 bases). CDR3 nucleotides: TGCGCCAGCAGCGACTCCGGGACGGCCAGGGCTGAAGCTTTCTTT. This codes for CASSDSGTARAEAFF. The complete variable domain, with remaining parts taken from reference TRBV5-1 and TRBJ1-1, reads KAGVTQTPRYLIKTRGQQVTLSCSPISGHRSVSWYQQTPGQGLQFLFEYFSETQRNKGNFPGRFSGRQFSNSRSEMNVSTLELGDSALYLCASSDSGTARAEAFFGQGTRLTVV.